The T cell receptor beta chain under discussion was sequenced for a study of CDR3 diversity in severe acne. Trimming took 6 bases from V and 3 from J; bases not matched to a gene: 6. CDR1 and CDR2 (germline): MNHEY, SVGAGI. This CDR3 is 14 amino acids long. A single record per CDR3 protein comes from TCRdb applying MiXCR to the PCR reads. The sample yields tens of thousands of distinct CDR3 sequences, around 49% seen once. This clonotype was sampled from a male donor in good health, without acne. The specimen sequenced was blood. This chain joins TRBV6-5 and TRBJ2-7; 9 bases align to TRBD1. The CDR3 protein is CASRPGTGYYEQYF. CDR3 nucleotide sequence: TGTGCCAGCAGACCTGGGACAGGGTACTACGAGCAGTACTTC.